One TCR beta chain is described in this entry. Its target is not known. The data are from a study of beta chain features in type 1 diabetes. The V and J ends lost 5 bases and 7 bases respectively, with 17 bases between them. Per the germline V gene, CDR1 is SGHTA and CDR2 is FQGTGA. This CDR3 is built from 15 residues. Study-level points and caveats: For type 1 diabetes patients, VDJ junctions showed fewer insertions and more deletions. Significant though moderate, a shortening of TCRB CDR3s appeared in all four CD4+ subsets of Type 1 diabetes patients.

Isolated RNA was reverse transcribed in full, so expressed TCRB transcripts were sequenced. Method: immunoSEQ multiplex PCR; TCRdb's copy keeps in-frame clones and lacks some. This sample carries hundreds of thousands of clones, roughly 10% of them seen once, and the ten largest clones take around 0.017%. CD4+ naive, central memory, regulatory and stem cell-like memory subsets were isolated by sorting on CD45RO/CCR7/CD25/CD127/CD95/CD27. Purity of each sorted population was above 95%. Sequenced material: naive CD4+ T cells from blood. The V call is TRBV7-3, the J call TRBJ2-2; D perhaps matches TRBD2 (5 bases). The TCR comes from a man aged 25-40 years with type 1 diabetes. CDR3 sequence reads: CASSASGPAVGELFF. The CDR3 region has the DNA TGTGCCAGCAGCGCCTCGGGCCCAGCGGTCGGGGAGCTGTTTTTT.